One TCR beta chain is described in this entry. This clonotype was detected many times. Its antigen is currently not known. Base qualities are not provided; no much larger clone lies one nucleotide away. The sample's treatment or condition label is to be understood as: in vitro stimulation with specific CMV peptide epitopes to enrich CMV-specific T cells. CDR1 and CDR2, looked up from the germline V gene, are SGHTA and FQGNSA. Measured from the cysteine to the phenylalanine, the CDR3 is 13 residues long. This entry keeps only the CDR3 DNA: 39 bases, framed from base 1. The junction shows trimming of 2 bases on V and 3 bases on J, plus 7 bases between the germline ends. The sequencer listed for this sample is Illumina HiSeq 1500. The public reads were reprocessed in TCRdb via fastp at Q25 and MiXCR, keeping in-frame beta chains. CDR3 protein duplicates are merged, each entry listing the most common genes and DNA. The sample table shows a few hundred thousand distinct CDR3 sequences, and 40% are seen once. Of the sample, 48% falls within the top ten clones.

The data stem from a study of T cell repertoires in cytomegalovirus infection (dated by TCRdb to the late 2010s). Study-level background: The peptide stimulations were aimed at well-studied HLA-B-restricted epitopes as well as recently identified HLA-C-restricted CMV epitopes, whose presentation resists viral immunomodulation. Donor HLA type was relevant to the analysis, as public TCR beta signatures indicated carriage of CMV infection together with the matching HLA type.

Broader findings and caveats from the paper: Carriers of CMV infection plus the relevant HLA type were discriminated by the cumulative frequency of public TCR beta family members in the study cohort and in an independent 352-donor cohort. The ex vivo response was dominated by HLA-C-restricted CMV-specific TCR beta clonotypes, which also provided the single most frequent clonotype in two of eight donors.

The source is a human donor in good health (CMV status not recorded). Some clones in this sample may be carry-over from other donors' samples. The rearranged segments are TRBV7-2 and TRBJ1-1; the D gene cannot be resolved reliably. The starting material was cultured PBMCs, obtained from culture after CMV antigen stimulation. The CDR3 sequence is CASSLLQDTEAFF. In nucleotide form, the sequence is TGTGCCAGCAGCTTACTCCAGGACACTGAAGCTTTCTTT.